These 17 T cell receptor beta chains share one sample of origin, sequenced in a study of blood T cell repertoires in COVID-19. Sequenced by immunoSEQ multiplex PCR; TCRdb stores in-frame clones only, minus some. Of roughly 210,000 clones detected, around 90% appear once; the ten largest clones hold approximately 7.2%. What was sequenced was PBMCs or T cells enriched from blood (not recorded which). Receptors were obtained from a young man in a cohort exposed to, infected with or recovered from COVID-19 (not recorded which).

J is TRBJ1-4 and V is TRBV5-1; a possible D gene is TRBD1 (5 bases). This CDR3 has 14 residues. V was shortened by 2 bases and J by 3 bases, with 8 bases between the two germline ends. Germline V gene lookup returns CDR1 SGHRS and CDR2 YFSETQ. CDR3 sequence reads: CASSFGGSNEKLFF. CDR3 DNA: TGCGCCAGCAGCTTCGGGGGATCTAATGAAAAACTGTTTTTT.

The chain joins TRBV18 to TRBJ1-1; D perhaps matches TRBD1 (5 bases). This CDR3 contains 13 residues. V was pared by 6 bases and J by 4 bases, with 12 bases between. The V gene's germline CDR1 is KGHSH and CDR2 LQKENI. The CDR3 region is CASSLDRTTEAFF. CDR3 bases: TGTGCCAGCTCTCTAGACAGAACCACTGAAGCTTTCTTT.

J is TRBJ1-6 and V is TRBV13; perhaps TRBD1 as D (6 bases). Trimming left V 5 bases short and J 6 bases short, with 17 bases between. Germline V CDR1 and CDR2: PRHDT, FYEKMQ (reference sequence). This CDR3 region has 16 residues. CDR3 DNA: TGTGCCAGCAGCAGGGAAACAGGGCTTGGTAATTCACCCCTCCACTTT. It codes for CASSRETGLGNSPLHF.

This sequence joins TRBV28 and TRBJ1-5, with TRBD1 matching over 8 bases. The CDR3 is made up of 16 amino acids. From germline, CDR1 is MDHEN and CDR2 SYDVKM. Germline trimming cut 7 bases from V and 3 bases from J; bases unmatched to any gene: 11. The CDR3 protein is CASNDGQGLPNQPQHF. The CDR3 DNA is TGTGCCAGCAACGACGGACAGGGACTCCCCAATCAGCCCCAGCATTTT. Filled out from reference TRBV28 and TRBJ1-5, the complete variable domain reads DVKVTQSSRYLVKRTGEKVFLECVQDMDHENMFWYRQDPGLGLRLIYFSYDVKMKEKGDIPEGYSVSREKKERFSLILESASTNQTSMYLCASNDGQGLPNQPQHFGDGTRLSIL.

The DNA of the CDR3 is TGTGCCAGCAGTTTTAGCGGGAGGGATTTTAAGTTCTTC. This gives the protein CASSFSGRDFKFF. V and J are TRBV28 and TRBJ2-1; 11 bases match TRBD2. This CDR3 is built from 13 residues. The V gene's germline CDR1 is MDHEN and CDR2 SYDVKM. The V segment lost 3 bases and the J segment 14 bases; nucleotides outside the gene matches: 6.

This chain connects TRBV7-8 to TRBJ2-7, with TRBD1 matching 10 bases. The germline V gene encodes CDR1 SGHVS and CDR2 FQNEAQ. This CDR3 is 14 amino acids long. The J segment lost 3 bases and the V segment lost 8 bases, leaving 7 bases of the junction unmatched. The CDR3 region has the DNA TGTGCCAGCTCCTCGGACAGGGGGTTCTACGAGCAGTACTTC. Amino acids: CASSSDRGFYEQYF.

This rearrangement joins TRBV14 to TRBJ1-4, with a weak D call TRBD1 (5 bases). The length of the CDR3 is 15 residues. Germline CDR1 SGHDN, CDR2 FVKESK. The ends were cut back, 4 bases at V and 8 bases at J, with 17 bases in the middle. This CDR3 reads CASSPGTAPMEKLFF. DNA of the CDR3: TGTGCCAGCAGCCCGGGGACTGCCCCAATGGAAAAACTGTTTTTT.

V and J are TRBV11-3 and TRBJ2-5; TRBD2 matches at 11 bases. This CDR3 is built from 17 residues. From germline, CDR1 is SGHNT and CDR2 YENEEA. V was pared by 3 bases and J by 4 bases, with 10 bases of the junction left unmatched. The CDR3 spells CASSFGTASGRRETQYF. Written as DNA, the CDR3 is TGTGCCAGCAGCTTTGGGACCGCTAGCGGGAGGCGAGAGACCCAGTACTTC.

CDR3 loop: CASSANSHNEQFF. CDR3 DNA: TGCGCCAGCAGTGCAAACAGCCACAATGAGCAGTTCTTC. The chain employs TRBV10-1 and TRBJ2-1; D remains ambiguous. The length of the CDR3 is 13 residues. V dropped 4 bases and J dropped 5 bases, with 9 bases sitting between them. The V gene's germline CDR1 is WNHNN and CDR2 SYGVQD (reference sequence).

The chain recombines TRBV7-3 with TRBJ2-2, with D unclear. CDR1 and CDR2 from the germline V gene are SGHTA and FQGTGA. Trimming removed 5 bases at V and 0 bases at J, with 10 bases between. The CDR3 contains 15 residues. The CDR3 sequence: CASSQTVANTGELFF. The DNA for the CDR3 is TGTGCCAGCAGCCAGACTGTTGCGAACACCGGGGAGCTGTTTTTT.

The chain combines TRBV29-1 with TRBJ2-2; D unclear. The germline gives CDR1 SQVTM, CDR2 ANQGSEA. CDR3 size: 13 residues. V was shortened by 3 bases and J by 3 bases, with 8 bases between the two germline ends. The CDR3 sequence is CSVDSGYTGELFF. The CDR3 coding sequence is TGCAGCGTTGATTCCGGGTACACCGGGGAGCTGTTTTTT.

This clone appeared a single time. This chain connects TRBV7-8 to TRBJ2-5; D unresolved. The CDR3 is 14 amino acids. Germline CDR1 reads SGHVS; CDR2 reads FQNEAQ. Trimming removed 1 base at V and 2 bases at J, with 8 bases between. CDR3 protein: CASSLGASQETQYF. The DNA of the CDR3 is TGTGCCAGCAGCTTAGGAGCTTCTCAAGAGACCCAGTACTTC. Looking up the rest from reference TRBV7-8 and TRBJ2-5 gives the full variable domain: GAGVSQSPRYKVAKRGQDVALRCDPISGHVSLFWYQQALGQGPEFLTYFQNEAQLDKSGLPSDRFFAERPEGSVSTLKIQRTQQEDSAVYLCASSLGASQETQYFGPGTRLLVL.

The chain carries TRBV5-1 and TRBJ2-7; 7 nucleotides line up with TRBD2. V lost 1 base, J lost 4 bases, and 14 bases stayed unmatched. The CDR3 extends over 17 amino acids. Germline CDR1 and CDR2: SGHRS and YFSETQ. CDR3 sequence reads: CASSLKLEGGRKYEQYF. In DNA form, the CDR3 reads TGCGCCAGCAGCTTGAAATTAGAGGGAGGGCGGAAATACGAGCAGTACTTC.

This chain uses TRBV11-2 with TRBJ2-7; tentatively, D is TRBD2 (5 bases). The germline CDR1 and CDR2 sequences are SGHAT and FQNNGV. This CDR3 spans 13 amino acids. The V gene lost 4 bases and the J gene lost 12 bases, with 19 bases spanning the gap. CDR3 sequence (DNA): TGTGCCAGCAGCTGGCAGGAGGCCGGGGTCCGGTACTTC. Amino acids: CASSWQEAGVRYF.

CDR3 sequence (DNA): TGTGCCAGCAGTGACGGTGCGGGAGGGGCGGATACGCAGTATTTT. Translated, it gives CASSDGAGGADTQYF. The chain is built from TRBV6-4 and TRBJ2-3; 9 positions agree with TRBD2. The CDR3 is 15 amino acids. After removal of 2 bases from V and 6 bases from J, the junction contained 6 bases not matched to a gene. Germline lookup yields CDR1 MRHNA and CDR2 SNTAGT.

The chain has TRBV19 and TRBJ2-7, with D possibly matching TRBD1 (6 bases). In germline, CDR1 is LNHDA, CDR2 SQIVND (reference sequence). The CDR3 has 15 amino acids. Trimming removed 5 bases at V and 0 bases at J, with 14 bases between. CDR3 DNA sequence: TGTGCCAGTAGTGCTCCGGCGACAGGCTCCTACGAGCAGTACTTC. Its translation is CASSAPATGSYEQYF. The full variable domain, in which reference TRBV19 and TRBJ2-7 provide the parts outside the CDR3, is DGGITQSPKYLFRKEGQNVTLSCEQNLNHDAMYWYRQDPGQGLRLIYYSQIVNDFQKGDIAEGYSVSREKKESFPLTVTSAQKNPTAFYLCASSAPATGSYEQYFGPGTRLTVT.

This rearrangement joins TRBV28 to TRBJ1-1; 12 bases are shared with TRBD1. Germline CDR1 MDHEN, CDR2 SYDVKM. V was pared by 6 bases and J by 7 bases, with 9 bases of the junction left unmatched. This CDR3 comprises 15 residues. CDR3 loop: CASSRRDRGLNEAFF. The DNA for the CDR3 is TGTGCCAGCAGCCGCCGGGACAGGGGGCTTAATGAAGCTTTCTTT.